This T cell receptor (beta chain) was sequenced for a study of PD-1 blockade in classical Hodgkin lymphoma. CDR1 LNHDA and CDR2 SQIVND come from the germline V gene (reference sequence). This CDR3 has 19 residues. Unmatched junction bases numbered 24, after V lost 11 bases and J lost 4 bases. Time point indicated: cycle 4 day 1 (C4D1), after less than seven weeks of nivolumab. Every one of the patients relapsed after autologous stem cell transplantation (brentuximab vedotin exposure was variable). The method was immunoSEQ multiplex PCR; TCRdb's version includes in-frame clones alone and lacks a portion of them. The sample comprises fewer than 25,000 clones, around 84% of which are singletons, and 6% to 6.5% rests with the top ten.

V usage is TRBV19 and J usage is TRBJ2-1; 9 bases match TRBD2. The sequence was obtained from a human donor with classical Hodgkin lymphoma. Source: peripheral blood mononuclear cells (PBMCs), taken before the fourth cycle of nivolumab. CDR3 DNA: TGTGCCCCCAGGGTGCGGGAGGGCCGGGCGACCGCCAAGTACAATGAGCAGTTCTTC. Its translation is CAPRVREGRATAKYNEQFF. The complete variable domain, with remaining parts taken from reference TRBV19 and TRBJ2-1, reads DGGITQSPKYLFRKEGQNVTLSCEQNLNHDAMYWYRQDPGQGLRLIYYSQIVNDFQKGDIAEGYSVSREKKESFPLTVTSAQKNPTAFYLCAPRVREGRATAKYNEQFFGPGTRLTVL.